What follows are 32 T cell receptor beta chains derived from one specimen sequenced in a study of T cell repertoires in cytomegalovirus infection. TCRdb redid the calling of the reads with MiXCR, one entry per CDR3 protein. Of around 290,000 distinct CDR3 sequences listed, 20% to 30% are singletons. The sample comprised PBMCs. The receptors were sampled from a human donor in good health (CMV status not recorded). Some clones in this sample may be carry-over from other donors' samples.

This clonotype showed up many times. The chain has TRBV7-2 and TRBJ2-3; TRBD2 matches 7 bases. V shed 5 bases and J 4 bases; nucleotides not matched to a gene: 6. Germline V CDR1 and CDR2: SGHTA, FQGNSA. The CDR3 consists of 14 residues. CDR3 region: CASSPTSAADTQYF. The CDR3 region has the DNA TGTGCCAGCAGCCCAACTAGCGCCGCAGATACGCAGTATTTT.

This clonotype was observed at least ten times. The gene calls are TRBV7-9 and TRBJ2-5, with 11 nucleotides matching TRBD2. Looked up from germline, CDR1 is SEHNR and CDR2 is FQNEAQ (reference sequence). This CDR3 is built from 15 residues. J lost 5 bases, V lost 4 bases, and 6 bases had no gene match. The CDR3 reads CASSSLAGGGETQYF. The CDR3 region has the DNA TGTGCCAGCAGCTCCTTAGCGGGAGGGGGGGAGACCCAGTACTTC.

This clonotype was seen a few times. The rearrangement links TRBV7-3 to TRBJ1-2; TRBD1 agrees at 8 bases. After removal of 5 bases from V and 7 bases from J, the junction contained 9 bases not matched to a gene. The CDR3 extends over 14 amino acids. From germline, CDR1 is SGHTA and CDR2 FQGTGA. CDR3 protein: CASSPLQGGLGYTF. CDR3 in DNA: TGTGCCAGCAGCCCGCTACAGGGGGGGCTTGGCTACACCTTC.

This clonotype was seen a handful of times. The chain employs TRBV4-2 and TRBJ2-1; a possible D gene is TRBD2 (6 bases). Looked up from germline, CDR1 is LGHNA and CDR2 is YNFKEQ. With 5 bases removed from V and 0 bases from J, the gap between germline ends came to 8 bases. The CDR3 totals 14 residues. The CDR3 DNA is TGTGCCAGCAGCTGGGGACTCTCCTACAATGAGCAGTTCTTC. Protein sequence: CASSWGLSYNEQFF.

The chain carries TRBV28 and TRBJ2-5; D might be TRBD2 (7 bases). This CDR3 has 17 residues. Trimming shortened V by 7 bases and J by 5 bases, and 26 bases separated the two germline ends. Germline loops: CDR1 MDHEN, CDR2 SYDVKM. The CDR3 sequence: CASTTSLGGRRGETQYF. The CDR3 nucleotides are TGTGCCAGCACCACCTCACTAGGGGGGAGGCGGGGGGAGACCCAGTACTTC.

This clonotype was recorded a few times. The genes are TRBV11-2 and TRBJ2-7; 10 nucleotides agree with TRBD1. The CDR3 sequence is 15 residues long. The germline gives CDR1 SGHAT, CDR2 FQNNGV. After removal of 6 bases from V and 4 bases from J, the junction contained 9 bases not matched to a gene. In DNA, the CDR3 is TGTGCCAGCAGTTTCTCCGGGACAGGGGCATACGAGCAGTACTTC. It codes for CASSFSGTGAYEQYF.

This clonotype was seen a handful of times. V and J are TRBV18 and TRBJ1-5; 8 nucleotides line up with TRBD1. The germline V gene encodes CDR1 KGHSH and CDR2 LQKENI. The J segment lost 0 bases and the V segment lost 3 bases, leaving 4 bases of the junction unmatched. This CDR3 comprises 16 residues. CDR3: CASSPTGDYSNQPQHF. The CDR3 DNA follows: TGTGCCAGCTCACCGACAGGGGATTATAGCAATCAGCCCCAGCATTTT.

The CDR3: CASSLTGGAISQETQYF. In DNA form, the CDR3 reads TGTGCCAGCAGCTTAACGGGCGGGGCAATTTCGCAAGAGACCCAGTACTTC. The chain combines TRBV7-2 with TRBJ2-5, with a weak D call TRBD2 (6 bases). There are 17 residues in the CDR3. The germline V gene encodes CDR1 SGHTA and CDR2 FQGNSA. V gave up 2 bases and J gave up 2 bases, with 18 bases separating them.

This clonotype was seen repeatedly, ten times or more. The chain is built from TRBV12-3 or TRBV12-4 and TRBJ2-7; D gene ambiguous. The CDR3 covers 14 residues. Trimming pared 5 bases from V and 0 bases from J, leaving 11 bases between. This chain's CDR3 is CASSLQVSSYEQYF. For the CDR3, the DNA is TGTGCCAGCAGTCTCCAAGTGAGCTCCTACGAGCAGTACTTC.

This clonotype was recorded at least ten times. This chain links TRBV6-1 with TRBJ2-5; 8 nucleotides align to TRBD2. Germline V lookup: CDR1 MNHNS, CDR2 SASEGT. The CDR3 spans 15 residues. Losses at the gene ends were 5 bases for V and 5 bases for J; bases not matched to a gene: 10. The chain's CDR3 is CASSQTSVPRETQYF. The CDR3 nucleotides read TGTGCCAGCAGTCAGACTAGCGTACCTCGGGAGACCCAGTACTTC.

The J gene is TRBJ2-1, the V gene TRBV6-1; the D gene is possibly TRBD1 (5 bases). Germline V gene data show CDR1 as MNHNS and CDR2 as SASEGT. The CDR3 consists of 17 residues. V shed 5 bases and J shed 8 bases, with 25 bases lying between them. The CDR3 is CASSHRLKLGWLDEQFF. The CDR3, as DNA: TGTGCCAGCAGTCACAGGTTGAAGTTGGGGTGGCTGGATGAGCAGTTCTTC.

This chain links TRBV5-1 with TRBJ1-1; no firm D call. Trimming left V 1 base short and J 1 base short, with 8 bases between. Germline V gene data show CDR1 as SGHRS and CDR2 as YFSETQ. The length of the CDR3 is 14 residues. The CDR3 coding sequence is TGCGCCAGCAGCTTGAGGGCAGGGAACACTGAAGCTTTCTTT. This gives the protein CASSLRAGNTEAFF. The full variable domain, with the rest looked up from reference TRBV5-1 and TRBJ1-1, is KAGVTQTPRYLIKTRGQQVTLSCSPISGHRSVSWYQQTPGQGLQFLFEYFSETQRNKGNFPGRFSGRQFSNSRSEMNVSTLELGDSALYLCASSLRAGNTEAFFGQGTRLTVV.

The CDR3 is CATSDAQGNHQPQHF. In DNA, the CDR3 is TGTGCCACCAGTGACGCGCAGGGGAATCATCAGCCCCAGCATTTT. The rearrangement links TRBV24-1 to TRBJ1-5, with a possible D match to TRBD1 (6 bases). Trimming pared 4 bases from V and 5 bases from J, leaving 14 bases between. This CDR3 has 15 amino acids. Germline CDR1 is KGHDR and CDR2 is SFDVKD.

In its sample, this clonotype was seen a few times. The chain is built from TRBV28 and TRBJ1-1; TRBD1 aligns across 8 bases. V lost 4 bases to trimming and J lost 4 bases; unmatched junction nucleotides: 5. This CDR3 region has 14 residues. Germline V gene lookup returns CDR1 MDHEN and CDR2 SYDVKM. This CDR3 reads CASSYPGQGTEAFF. DNA for the CDR3: TGTGCCAGCAGTTACCCCGGACAGGGCACTGAAGCTTTCTTT.

The chain links TRBV7-6 to TRBJ1-5; unclear D gene. Per the germline V gene, CDR1 is SGHVS and CDR2 is FNYEAQ. V lost 3 bases and J lost 7, with 10 bases in between. This CDR3 is built from 13 residues. CDR3 in DNA: TGTGCCAGCAGCTTCGGACCTGACCAGCCCCAGCATTTT. It specifies CASSFGPDQPQHF.

This clonotype showed up many times. The chain combines TRBV7-2 with TRBJ1-5; 9 bases match TRBD1. Germline V gene data show CDR1 as SGHTA and CDR2 as FQGNSA. J was trimmed by 4 bases and V by 5 bases; bases with no gene match: 9. This CDR3 is built from 16 residues. CDR3 sequence reads: CASSLRGQGGNQPQHF. The CDR3 DNA reads TGTGCCAGCAGCCTACGGGGACAGGGTGGGAATCAGCCCCAGCATTTT.

This clonotype has just a few counts. This sequence joins TRBV28 and TRBJ2-7; D not resolved. Trimming removed 6 bases from V and 6 bases from J, with 9 bases in between. CDR3 length: 11 residues. The V gene's germline CDR1 is MDHEN and CDR2 SYDVKM. The chain's CDR3 is CASRGYSEQYF. The CDR3 bases are TGTGCCAGCAGGGGTTACTCCGAGCAGTACTTC. The full variable domain, completed using reference TRBV28 and TRBJ2-7, is DVKVTQSSRYLVKRTGEKVFLECVQDMDHENMFWYRQDPGLGLRLIYFSYDVKMKEKGDIPEGYSVSREKKERFSLILESASTNQTSMYLCASRGYSEQYFGPGTRLTVT.

J is TRBJ2-2 and V is TRBV6-2 or TRBV6-3; 8 nucleotides agree with TRBD2. Per the germline V gene, CDR1 is MNHEY and CDR2 is SVGEGT. V lost 6 bases and J lost 2; bases outside the gene matches: 8. This CDR3 region has 16 residues. The CDR3 here is CASREAGAGNTGELFF. In DNA, the CDR3 is TGTGCCAGCAGGGAAGCGGGGGCCGGAAACACCGGGGAGCTGTTTTTT.

The V and J genes are TRBV20-1 and TRBJ2-3; the D is unclear. CDR3 length: 11 amino acids. Per the germline V gene, CDR1 is DFQATT and CDR2 is SNEGSKA (reference sequence). V dropped 6 bases and J dropped 2 bases, with 6 bases sitting between them. The CDR3 DNA sequence: TGCAGTGCGCGACTCACAGATACGCAGTATTTT. This translates into CSARLTDTQYF.

Only a few counts were recorded for this clonotype. CDR3 in amino acids: CASSLDPWVTYNEQFF. The CDR3 nucleotides read TGTGCCAGCAGCTTAGATCCGTGGGTTACCTACAATGAGCAGTTCTTC. V is TRBV11-2 and J is TRBJ2-1; D ambiguous. V was trimmed by 0 bases and J by 2 bases, leaving 11 bases between them. Germline V gene data show CDR1 as SGHAT and CDR2 as FQNNGV. The CDR3 length is 16 residues.

The J gene is TRBJ1-1, the V gene TRBV7-2; no clear D gene. V gave up 6 bases and J gave up 6 bases, with 17 bases separating them. This CDR3 comprises 14 residues. CDR1 SGHTA and CDR2 FQGNSA come from the germline V gene. DNA for the CDR3: TGTGCCAGCAGTGCCGGTGGTTCTGTACCTGAAGCTTTCTTT. This translates into CASSAGGSVPEAFF. Full variable domain (missing parts from reference TRBV7-2 and TRBJ1-1): GAGVSQSPSNKVTEKGKDVELRCDPISGHTALYWYRQSLGQGLEFLIYFQGNSAPDKSGLPSDRFSAERTGGSVSTLTIQRTQQEDSAVYLCASSAGGSVPEAFFGQGTRLTVV.

The chain links TRBV4-3 to TRBJ1-1, with TRBD1 as a possible D gene (6 bases). Trimming removed 0 bases from V and 0 bases from J, with 11 bases in between. CDR1 and CDR2 from the germline V gene are LGHNA and YSLEER. The CDR3 spans 16 residues. CDR3 loop: CASSQDAGALNTEAFF. The CDR3 coding sequence is TGCGCCAGCAGCCAAGATGCGGGGGCTCTGAACACTGAAGCTTTCTTT.

There are a few counts of this clonotype. The rearrangement uses TRBV19 and TRBJ1-2; D not resolved. Germline CDR1 reads LNHDA; CDR2 reads SQIVND (reference sequence). Deletions cut 1 base from V and 7 bases from J, with 10 bases between. This CDR3 is built from 13 residues. CDR3 sequence (DNA): TGTGCCAGTAGTATAGCGCAGACCTCTGGCTACACCTTC. Residues: CASSIAQTSGYTF.

The table lists this clonotype with many counts. In nucleotides, the CDR3 is TGTGCCAGCAGCCCGGGACAGGGACCCTACGAGCAGTACTTC. Protein: CASSPGQGPYEQYF. The rearrangement uses TRBV7-8 and TRBJ2-7, with 9 bases identical to TRBD1. Per germline, CDR1 SGHVS and CDR2 FQNEAQ. The CDR3 has 14 residues. Trimming removed 5 bases from V and 2 bases from J; junction bases left unmatched: 4.

The CDR3, as DNA: TGTGCCAGCAGCCACGGCACCGGGGAGCTGTTTTTT. Protein product: CASSHGTGELFF. The chain recombines TRBV7-9 with TRBJ2-2; D is unclear. There are 12 residues in the CDR3. V lost 5 bases to trimming and J lost 4 bases, with 5 bases between them. Germline CDR1 is SEHNR and CDR2 is FQNEAQ (reference sequence). The full variable domain, its missing parts supplied by reference TRBV7-9 and TRBJ2-2, is DTGVSQNPRHKITKRGQNVTFRCDPISEHNRLYWYRQTLGQGPEFLTYFQNEAQLEKSRLLSDRFSAERPKGSFSTLEIQRTEQGDSAMYLCASSHGTGELFFGEGSRLTVL.

The chain combines TRBV5-1 with TRBJ2-7; 8 bases agree with TRBD2. Germline trimming cut 5 bases from V and 5 bases from J; bases unmatched to any gene: 12. CDR1 SGHRS and CDR2 YFSETQ come from the germline V gene. This CDR3 contains 15 residues. The CDR3 coding sequence is TGCGCCAGCAGTCACCTCCAGGGACTAGGAAACGAGCAGTACTTC. Its translation is CASSHLQGLGNEQYF.

This clonotype has a handful of counts. V usage is TRBV10-3 and J usage is TRBJ2-5, with D maybe TRBD2 (5 bases). The germline CDR1 and CDR2 sequences are ENHRY and SYGVKD. The CDR3 is 16 residues long. Trimming removed 2 bases at V and 3 bases at J, with 16 bases between. Here the CDR3 DNA reads TGTGCCATCAGTGAGCCCCCTTTTCGGCGGGAAGAGACCCAGTACTTC. Amino acids: CAISEPPFRREETQYF.

Notes on this clonotype: A read error is possible here, since a much larger clone lies one base away. V is TRBV7-2 and J is TRBJ2-7, with D perhaps TRBD1 (6 bases). Germline CDR1 and CDR2: SGHTA and FQGNSA. This CDR3 comprises 12 residues. The CDR3, as DNA: TGTGCCCGCAGCACGACAGGATACGAGCAGTACTTC. It codes for CARSTTGYEQYF. Full variable domain (outside the CDR3, taken from reference TRBV7-2 and TRBJ2-7): GAGVSQSPSNKVTEKGKDVELRCDPISGHTALYWYRQSLGQGLEFLIYFQGNSAPDKSGLPSDRFSAERTGGSVSTLTIQRTQQEDSAVYLCARSTTGYEQYFGPGTRLTVT.

This clonotype was picked up many times. This sequence joins TRBV7-2 and TRBJ2-5; tentatively, D is TRBD1 (6 bases). The germline CDR1 and CDR2 sequences are SGHTA and FQGNSA. There are 15 residues in the CDR3. V shed 3 bases and J shed 2 bases, with 13 bases lying between them. CDR3 coding DNA: TGTGCCAGCAGCTTCGGACAGACGAATCAAGAGACCCAGTACTTC. It yields the protein CASSFGQTNQETQYF.

V gene TRBV28 combines with J gene TRBJ2-7; TRBD2 aligns across 12 bases. V was pared by 5 bases and J by 1 base, with 3 bases of the junction left unmatched. There are 15 residues in the CDR3. Germline CDR1 reads MDHEN; CDR2 reads SYDVKM. Here the CDR3 DNA reads TGTGCCAGCAGTCGACTAGCGGGAGTTTCCTACGAGCAGTACTTC. The encoded protein is CASSRLAGVSYEQYF.

The table lists this clonotype with a few counts. The V gene is TRBV20-1, the J gene TRBJ2-5, with D unclear. The V end lost 0 bases, the J end lost 2 bases, and 13 bases lay between the germline ends. CDR3 length: 15 amino acids. Germline-derived CDR1 and CDR2 are DFQATT and SNEGSKA (reference sequence). The CDR3 DNA sequence: TGCAGTGCTAGAGATGTGACGGAAGTACAAGAGACCCAGTACTTC. Residues: CSARDVTEVQETQYF.

This clonotype was observed many times. This chain links TRBV7-9 with TRBJ2-1, with D maybe TRBD1 (6 bases). Germline V gene lookup returns CDR1 SEHNR and CDR2 FQNEAQ (reference sequence). The CDR3 has 14 amino acids. V gave up 2 bases and J gave up 6 bases, with 11 bases separating them. In DNA form, the CDR3 reads TGTGCCAGCAGCTTAAACAGGGAGATCAATGAGCAGTTCTTC. Amino acids: CASSLNREINEQFF.